The 3 T cell receptor beta chains given below trace back to one sample, sequenced in a study of blood T cell repertoires in COVID-19. Data came from immunoSEQ multiplex PCR; TCRdb stores just in-frame clones and leaves some out. Of 380,000 or so clones in the sample, more than 65% were seen once. Input material: peripheral blood. The receptor source for this set is a human donor with acute or convalescent COVID-19. The donor label of this sample is uncertain.

The CDR3 loop is CASSLLGGDIEKLFF. CDR3 DNA: TGTGCCAGCAGCTTATTAGGGGGGGACATTGAAAAACTGTTTTTT. This chain links TRBV7-9 with TRBJ1-4; D may be TRBD1 (6 bases). This CDR3 is built from 15 residues. Germline CDR1 SEHNR, CDR2 FQNEAQ (reference sequence). The V end was cut by 2 bases, the J end by 7 bases, with 14 bases between.

The chain has TRBV14 and TRBJ2-3, with a possible D match to TRBD1 (5 bases). V was cut by 8 bases and J by 2 bases, with 5 bases left in between. The CDR3 runs to 11 residues. Germline CDR1 and CDR2: SGHDN and FVKESK. The CDR3 reads CASGHTDTQYF. DNA of the CDR3: TGTGCCAGCGGACACACAGATACGCAGTATTTT.

This chain connects TRBV19 to TRBJ1-1; possibly TRBD1 for D (6 bases). V was clipped by 8 bases and J by 0 bases, with 16 bases between them. Germline V gives CDR1 LNHDA, CDR2 SQIVND (reference sequence). The CDR3 sequence is 15 residues long. CDR3 DNA: TGTGCCAGTGGAAAGGACAGAGTTATGAACACTGAAGCTTTCTTT. Protein: CASGKDRVMNTEAFF.